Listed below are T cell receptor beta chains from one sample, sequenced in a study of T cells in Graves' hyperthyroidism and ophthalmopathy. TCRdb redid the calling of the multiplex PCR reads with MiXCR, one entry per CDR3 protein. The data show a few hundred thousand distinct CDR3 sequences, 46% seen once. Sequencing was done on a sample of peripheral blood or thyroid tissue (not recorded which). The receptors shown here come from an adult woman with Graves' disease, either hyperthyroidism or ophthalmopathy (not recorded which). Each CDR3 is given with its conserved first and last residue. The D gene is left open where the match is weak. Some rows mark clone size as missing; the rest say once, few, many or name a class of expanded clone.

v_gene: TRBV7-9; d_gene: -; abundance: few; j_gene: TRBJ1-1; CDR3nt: TGTGCCAGCAGCTTAGCGTCCGTTGAAGCTTTCTTT; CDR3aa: CASSLASVEAFF
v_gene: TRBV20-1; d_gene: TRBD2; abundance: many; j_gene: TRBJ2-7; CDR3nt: TGCAGTGCTAGTATCCCTAGCGGGTCCTACGAGCAGTACTTC; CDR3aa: CSASIPSGSYEQYF
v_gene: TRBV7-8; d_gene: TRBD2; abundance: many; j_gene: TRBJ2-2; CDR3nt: TGTGCCAGCAGCTTAGGGACTAGCGGGTTATCAACCGGGGAGCTGTTTTTT; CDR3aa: CASSLGTSGLSTGELFF
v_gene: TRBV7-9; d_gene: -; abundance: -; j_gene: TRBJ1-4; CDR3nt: TGTGCCAGCAGCTTAGGACAGACGGAAAAACTGTTTTTT; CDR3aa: CASSLGQTEKLFF
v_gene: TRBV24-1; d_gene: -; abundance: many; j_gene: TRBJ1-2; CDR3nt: TGTGCCACCAGTGCAGGGACACCTGGGACCTATGGCTACACCTTC; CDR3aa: CATSAGTPGTYGYTF
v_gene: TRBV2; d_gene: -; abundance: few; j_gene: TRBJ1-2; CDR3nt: TGTGCCAGCAGTGTAAGAGAGCTTGGGGATGGCTACACCTTC; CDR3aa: CASSVRELGDGYTF
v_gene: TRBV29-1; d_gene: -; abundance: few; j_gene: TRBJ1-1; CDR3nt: TGCAGCGTCGGTGACAGGACAATTGATTGGACTGAAGCTTTCTTT; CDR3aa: CSVGDRTIDWTEAFF
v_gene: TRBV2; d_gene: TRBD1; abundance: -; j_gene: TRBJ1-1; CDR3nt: TGTGCCAGCTCCCGGACAGGGAGGGACACTGAAGCTTTCTTT; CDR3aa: CASSRTGRDTEAFF
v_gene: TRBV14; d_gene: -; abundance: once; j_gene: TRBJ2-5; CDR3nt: TGTGCCAGCAGCCAAGTTACTACAGAGACCCAGTACTTC; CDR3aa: CASSQVTTETQYF
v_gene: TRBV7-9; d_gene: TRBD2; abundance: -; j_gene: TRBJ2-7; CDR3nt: TGTGCCAGCTTAGACGCGGGAGGGTACGAGCAGTACTTC; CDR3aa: CASLDAGGYEQYF
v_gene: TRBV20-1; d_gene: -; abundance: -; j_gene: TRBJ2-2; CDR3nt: TGCAGTGCTAGGGGGCAGTACACCGGGGAGCTGTTTTTT; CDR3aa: CSARGQYTGELFF
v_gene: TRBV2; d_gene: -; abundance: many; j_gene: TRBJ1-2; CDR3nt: TGTGCCAGCAGACTACCCGGGGACGCGAGGGGCTATGGCTACACCTTC; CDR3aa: CASRLPGDARGYGYTF
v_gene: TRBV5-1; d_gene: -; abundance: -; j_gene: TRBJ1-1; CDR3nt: TGCGCCAGCAGCAGCTCGGGGACTCCGGCTTTCTTT; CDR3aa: CASSSSGTPAFF
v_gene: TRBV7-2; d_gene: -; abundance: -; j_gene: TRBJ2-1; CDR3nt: TGTGCCAGCAGCTTTAGACCCCAAGCGGCCAATGAGCAGTTCTTC; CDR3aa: CASSFRPQAANEQFF
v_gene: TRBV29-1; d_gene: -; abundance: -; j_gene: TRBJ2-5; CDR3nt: TGCAGCGTTGAAGACAGGGACCAAGAGACCCAGTACTTC; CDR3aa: CSVEDRDQETQYF
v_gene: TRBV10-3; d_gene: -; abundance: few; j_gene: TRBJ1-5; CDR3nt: TGTGCCATCAGATGGGGGTTGGGAAGCAATCAGCCCCAGCATTTT; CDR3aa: CAIRWGLGSNQPQHF
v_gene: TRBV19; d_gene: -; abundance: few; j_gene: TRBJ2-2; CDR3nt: TGTGCCAGTAGTCCCCGGCTAGCGCGAGACACCGGGGAGCTGTTTTTT; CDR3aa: CASSPRLARDTGELFF
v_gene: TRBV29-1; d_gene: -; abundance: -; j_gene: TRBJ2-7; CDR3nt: TGCAGCAGTGAGGTAGGGATCTACGAGCAGTACTTC; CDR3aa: CSSEVGIYEQYF
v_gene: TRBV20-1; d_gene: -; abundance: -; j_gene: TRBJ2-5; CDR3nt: TGCAGTGCTAGAGATTTAAGCCTACGCCAAGAGACCCAGTACTTC; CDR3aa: CSARDLSLRQETQYF
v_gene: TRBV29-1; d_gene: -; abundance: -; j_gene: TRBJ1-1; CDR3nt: TGCAGCGTTGAAGATGGGGGACTTCTCACGTTAGCTTTCTTT; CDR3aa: CSVEDGGLLTLAFF
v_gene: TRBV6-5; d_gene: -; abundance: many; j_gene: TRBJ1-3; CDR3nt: TGTGCCAGCAGGAGTGGCCCAAACACCATATATTTT; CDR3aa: CASRSGPNTIYF
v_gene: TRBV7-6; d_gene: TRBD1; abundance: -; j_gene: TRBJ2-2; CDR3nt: TGTGCCAGCAGCTTAGGAGCCGGGACAGGGAACACCGGGGAGCTGTTTTTT; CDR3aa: CASSLGAGTGNTGELFF
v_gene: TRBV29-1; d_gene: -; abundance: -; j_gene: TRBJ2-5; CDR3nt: TGCAGCGTTGTGTGGCCCGCGAACCAAGAGACCCAGTACTTC; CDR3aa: CSVVWPANQETQYF
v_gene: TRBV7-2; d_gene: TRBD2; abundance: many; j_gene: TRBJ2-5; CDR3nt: TGTGCCAGCAGCTCACTGGGGGGGGAGGAGACCCAGTACTTC; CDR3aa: CASSSLGGEETQYF
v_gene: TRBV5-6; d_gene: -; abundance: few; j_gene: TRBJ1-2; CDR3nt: TGTGCCAGCAGCACCTTTGGGGTTGGCTACACCTTC; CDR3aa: CASSTFGVGYTF
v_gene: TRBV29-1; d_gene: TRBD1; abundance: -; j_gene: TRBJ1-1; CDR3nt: TGCAGCATACAGGGGACGATCACTGAAGCTTTCTTT; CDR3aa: CSIQGTITEAFF
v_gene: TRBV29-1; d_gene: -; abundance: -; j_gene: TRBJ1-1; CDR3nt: TGCAGCGTTGATGACTACACTGAAGCTTTCTTT; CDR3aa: CSVDDYTEAFF
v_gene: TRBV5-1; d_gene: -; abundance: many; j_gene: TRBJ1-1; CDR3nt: TGCGCCAGCAGCTTGGCTGGTCCGGGAACGAACACTGAAGCTTTCTTT; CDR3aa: CASSLAGPGTNTEAFF
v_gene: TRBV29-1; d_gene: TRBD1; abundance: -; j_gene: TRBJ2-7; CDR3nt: TGCAGCGTTGTAACCGGGACAGGGTATTCCGAGCAGTACTTC; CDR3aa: CSVVTGTGYSEQYF
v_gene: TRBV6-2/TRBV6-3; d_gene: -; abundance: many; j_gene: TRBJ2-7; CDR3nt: TGTGCCAGCAGTCCCCAGGGGACGAGGGAGCAGTACTTC; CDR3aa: CASSPQGTREQYF
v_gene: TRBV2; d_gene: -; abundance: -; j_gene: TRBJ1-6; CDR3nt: TGTGCCAGCAGTGAAGCGCCACCCCTCCACTTT; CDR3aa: CASSEAPPLHF
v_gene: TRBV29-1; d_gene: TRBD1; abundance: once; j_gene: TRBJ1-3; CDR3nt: TGCAGCGTTGGGGACAGGGAGAACACCATATATTTT; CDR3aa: CSVGDRENTIYF
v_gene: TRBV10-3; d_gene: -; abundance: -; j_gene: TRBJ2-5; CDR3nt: TGCGCCATCAGTCTCTACGGGACCGAAGAGACCCAGTACTTC; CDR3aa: CAISLYGTEETQYF
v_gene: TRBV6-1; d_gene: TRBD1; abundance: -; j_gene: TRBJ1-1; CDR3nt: TGTGCCAGCAGACCCGGGACAGTGGGAACTGAAGCTTTCTTT; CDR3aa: CASRPGTVGTEAFF
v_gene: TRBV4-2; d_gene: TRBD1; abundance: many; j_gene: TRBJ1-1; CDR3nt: TGTGCCAGCAGCCCCTCAGGGGGGTCCGGCACTGAAGCTTTCTTT; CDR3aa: CASSPSGGSGTEAFF
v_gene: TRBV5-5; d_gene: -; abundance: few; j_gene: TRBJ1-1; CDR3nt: TGTGCCAGCAGCTTTGTGGGCCCTGAAGCTTTCTTT; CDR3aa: CASSFVGPEAFF
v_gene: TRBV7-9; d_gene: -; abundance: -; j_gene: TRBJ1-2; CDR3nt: TGTGCCAGCGGGGCCGCGGACTATGGCTACACCTTC; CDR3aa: CASGAADYGYTF
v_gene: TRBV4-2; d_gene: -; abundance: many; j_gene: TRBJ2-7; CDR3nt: TGTGCCAGCAGCCAAGATAGGTCAAGCTCCTACGAGCAGTACTTC; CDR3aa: CASSQDRSSSYEQYF
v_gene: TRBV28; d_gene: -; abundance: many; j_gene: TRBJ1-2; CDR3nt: TGTGCCAGCAGTTTAGGGTACGACTACACCTTC; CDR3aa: CASSLGYDYTF
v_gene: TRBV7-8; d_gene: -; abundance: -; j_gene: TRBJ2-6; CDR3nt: TGTGCCAGCAGTCGGAACTCTGGGGCCAACGTCCTGACTTTC; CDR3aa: CASSRNSGANVLTF
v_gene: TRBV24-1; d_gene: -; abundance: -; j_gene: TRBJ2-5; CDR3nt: TGTGCCACCAGTGATGGGACCCTTAGTGTGGAGACCCAGTACTTC; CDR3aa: CATSDGTLSVETQYF
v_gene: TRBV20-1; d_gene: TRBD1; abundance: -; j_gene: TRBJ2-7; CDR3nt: TGCAGTGCTGGGCCACAGGGGTTTAGGAAGCAGTACTTC; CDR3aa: CSAGPQGFRKQYF
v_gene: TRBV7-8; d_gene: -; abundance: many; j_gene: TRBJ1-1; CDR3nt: TGTGCCAGCAGCGTCCGGGAGATGAACACTGAAGCTTTCTTT; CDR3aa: CASSVREMNTEAFF
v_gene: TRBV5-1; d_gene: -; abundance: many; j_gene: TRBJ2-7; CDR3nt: TGCGCCAGCAGCTTGGCTGGAGGGACACTCTACGAGCAGTACTTC; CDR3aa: CASSLAGGTLYEQYF
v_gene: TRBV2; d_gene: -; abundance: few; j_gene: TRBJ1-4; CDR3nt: TGTGCCAGCAGTGAATCTCCAGGACTTGGTGAAAAACTGTTTTTT; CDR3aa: CASSESPGLGEKLFF
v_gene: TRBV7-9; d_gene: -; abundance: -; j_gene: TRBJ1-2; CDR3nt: TGTGCCAGCAGCCCTCAACGTAACTATGGCTACACCTTC; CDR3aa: CASSPQRNYGYTF
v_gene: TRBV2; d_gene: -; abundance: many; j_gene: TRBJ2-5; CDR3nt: TGTGCCAGCACCCTGCACTGGGAAGAGACCCAGTACTTC; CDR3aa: CASTLHWEETQYF
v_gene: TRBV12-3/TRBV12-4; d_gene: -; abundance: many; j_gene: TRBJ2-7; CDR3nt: TGTGCCAGCAGTCCGGGACACCAGTCCTACGAGCAGTACTTC; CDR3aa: CASSPGHQSYEQYF
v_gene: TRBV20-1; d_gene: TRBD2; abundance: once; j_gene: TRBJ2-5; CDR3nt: TGCAGTGCATATACTAGCGGGACCCCTCGGGAGACCCAGTACTTC; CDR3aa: CSAYTSGTPRETQYF
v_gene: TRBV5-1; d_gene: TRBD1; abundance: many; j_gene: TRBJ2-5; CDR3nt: TGCGCCAGCAGCACCACAGGGGATGGGGAGACCCAGTACTTC; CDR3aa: CASSTTGDGETQYF
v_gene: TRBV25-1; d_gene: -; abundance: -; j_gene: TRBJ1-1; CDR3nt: TGTGCCAGCGCCGGATCCCCTGGTAACACTGAAGCTTTCTTT; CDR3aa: CASAGSPGNTEAFF
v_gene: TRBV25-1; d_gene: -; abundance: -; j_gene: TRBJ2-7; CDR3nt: TGTGCCAGCAGCGTAGACTGGGAACGTAGGGAGCAGTACTTC; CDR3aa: CASSVDWERREQYF
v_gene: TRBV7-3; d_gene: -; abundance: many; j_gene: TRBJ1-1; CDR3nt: TGTGCCAGCAGCTTATTTGGGACCACTGAAGCTTTCTTT; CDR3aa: CASSLFGTTEAFF
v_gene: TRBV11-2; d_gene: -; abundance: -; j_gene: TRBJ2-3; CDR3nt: TGTGCCAGCAGCTGGTGGGGACAAAGAACAGATACGCAGTATTTT; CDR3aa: CASSWWGQRTDTQYF
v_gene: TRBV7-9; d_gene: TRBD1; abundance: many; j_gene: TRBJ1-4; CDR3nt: TGTGCCAGCAGGGGGACAGGGGAAGAAAAACTGTTTTTT; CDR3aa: CASRGTGEEKLFF